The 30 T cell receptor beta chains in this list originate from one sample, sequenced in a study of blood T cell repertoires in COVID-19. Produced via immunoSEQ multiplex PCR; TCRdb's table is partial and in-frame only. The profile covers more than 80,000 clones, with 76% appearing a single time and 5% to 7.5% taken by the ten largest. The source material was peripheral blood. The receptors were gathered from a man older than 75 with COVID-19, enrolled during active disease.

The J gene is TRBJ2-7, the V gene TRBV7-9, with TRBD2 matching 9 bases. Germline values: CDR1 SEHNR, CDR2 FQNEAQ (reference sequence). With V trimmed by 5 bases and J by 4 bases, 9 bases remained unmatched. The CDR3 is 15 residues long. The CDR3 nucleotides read TGTGCCAGCAGCAAAGGGGCTAGCGGGAATTACGAGCAGTACTTC. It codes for CASSKGASGNYEQYF.

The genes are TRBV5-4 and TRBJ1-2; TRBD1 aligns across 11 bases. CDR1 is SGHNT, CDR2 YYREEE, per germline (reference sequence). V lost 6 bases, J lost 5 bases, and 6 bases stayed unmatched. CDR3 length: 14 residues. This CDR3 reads CASNGQGARYGYTF. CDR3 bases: TGTGCCAGCAACGGACAGGGGGCGAGGTATGGCTACACCTTC.

The CDR3 is CASSPFLGGTEAFF. The CDR3 nucleotides are TGCGCCAGCAGCCCGTTCCTGGGGGGCACTGAAGCTTTCTTT. V gene TRBV5-1 combines with J gene TRBJ1-1; TRBD1 might be the D (5 bases). CDR1 is SGHRS, CDR2 YFSETQ, per germline. The V end was cut by 4 bases, the J end by 4 bases, with 14 bases between. This CDR3 contains 14 residues.

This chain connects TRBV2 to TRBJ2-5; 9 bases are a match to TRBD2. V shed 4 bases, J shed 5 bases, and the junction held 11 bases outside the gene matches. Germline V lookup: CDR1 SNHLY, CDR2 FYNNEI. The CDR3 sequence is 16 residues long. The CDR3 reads CASSARLAAYGETQYF. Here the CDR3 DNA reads TGTGCCAGCAGTGCTAGACTAGCGGCATATGGGGAGACCCAGTACTTC.

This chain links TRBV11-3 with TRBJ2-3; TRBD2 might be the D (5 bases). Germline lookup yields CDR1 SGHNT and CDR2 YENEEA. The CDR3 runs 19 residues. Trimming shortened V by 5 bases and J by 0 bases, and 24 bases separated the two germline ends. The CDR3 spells CASSLGRASNPTSTDTQYF. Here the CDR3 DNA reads TGTGCCAGCAGCCTAGGAAGGGCTAGCAATCCCACTAGCACAGATACGCAGTATTTT.

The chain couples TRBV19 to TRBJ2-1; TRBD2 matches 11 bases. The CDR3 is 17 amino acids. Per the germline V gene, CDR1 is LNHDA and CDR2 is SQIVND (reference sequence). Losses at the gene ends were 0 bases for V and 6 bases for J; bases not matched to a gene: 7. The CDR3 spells CASSIDHSSGRSNEQFF. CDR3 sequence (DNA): TGTGCCAGTAGTATAGACCACTCTAGCGGGAGGTCCAATGAGCAGTTCTTC.

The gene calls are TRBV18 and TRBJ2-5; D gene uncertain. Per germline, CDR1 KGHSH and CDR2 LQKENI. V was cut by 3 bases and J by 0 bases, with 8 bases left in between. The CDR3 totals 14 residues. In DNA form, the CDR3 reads TGTGCCAGCTCACCGAGGAGCAACCAAGAGACCCAGTACTTC. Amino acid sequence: CASSPRSNQETQYF.

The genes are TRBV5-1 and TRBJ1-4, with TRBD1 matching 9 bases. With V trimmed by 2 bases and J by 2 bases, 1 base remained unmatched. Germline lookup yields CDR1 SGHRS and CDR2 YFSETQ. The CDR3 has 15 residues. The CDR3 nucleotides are TGCGCCAGCAGCTTAACAGGGGGCACTAATGAAAAACTGTTTTTT. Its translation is CASSLTGGTNEKLFF.

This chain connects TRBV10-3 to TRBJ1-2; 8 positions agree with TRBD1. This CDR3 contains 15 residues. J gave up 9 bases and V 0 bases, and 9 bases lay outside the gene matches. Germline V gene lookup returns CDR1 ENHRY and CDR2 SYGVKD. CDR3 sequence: CAISESSTGELSYTF. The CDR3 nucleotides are TGTGCCATCAGTGAGTCGTCGACAGGGGAGCTTAGCTACACCTTC.

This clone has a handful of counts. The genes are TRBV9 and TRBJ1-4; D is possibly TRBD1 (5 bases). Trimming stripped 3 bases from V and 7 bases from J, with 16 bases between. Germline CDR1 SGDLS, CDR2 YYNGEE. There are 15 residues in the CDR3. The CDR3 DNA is TGTGCCAGCAGCGACCAGACAAGCGGGGGTGAAAAACTGTTTTTT. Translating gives CASSDQTSGGEKLFF.

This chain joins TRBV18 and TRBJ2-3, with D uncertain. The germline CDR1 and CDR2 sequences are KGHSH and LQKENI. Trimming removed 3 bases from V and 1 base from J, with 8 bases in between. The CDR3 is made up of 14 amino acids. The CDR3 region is CASSPSGGTDTQYF. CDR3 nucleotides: TGTGCCAGCTCACCCTCGGGTGGCACAGATACGCAGTATTTT.

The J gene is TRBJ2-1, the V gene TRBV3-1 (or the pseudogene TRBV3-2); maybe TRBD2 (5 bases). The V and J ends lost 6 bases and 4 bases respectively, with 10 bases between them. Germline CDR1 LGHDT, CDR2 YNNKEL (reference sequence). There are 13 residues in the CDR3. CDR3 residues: CASSSRGYNEQFF. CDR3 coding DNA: TGTGCCAGCAGTAGCCGCGGGTACAATGAGCAGTTCTTC.

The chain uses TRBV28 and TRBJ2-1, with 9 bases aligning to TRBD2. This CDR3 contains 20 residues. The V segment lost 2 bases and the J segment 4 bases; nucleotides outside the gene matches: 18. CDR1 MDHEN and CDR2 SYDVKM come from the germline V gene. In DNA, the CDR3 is TGTGCCAGCAGTTTACCCCCGGGACTAGCAACAAACAAACCTTACAATGAGCAGTTCTTC. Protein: CASSLPPGLATNKPYNEQFF.

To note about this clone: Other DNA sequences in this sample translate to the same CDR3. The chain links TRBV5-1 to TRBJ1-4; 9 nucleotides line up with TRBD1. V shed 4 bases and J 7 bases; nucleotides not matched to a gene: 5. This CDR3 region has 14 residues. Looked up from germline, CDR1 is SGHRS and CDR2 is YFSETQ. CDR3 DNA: TGCGCCAGCAGCCCTGGGACAGGGTTTGAAAAACTGTTTTTT. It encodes CASSPGTGFEKLFF.

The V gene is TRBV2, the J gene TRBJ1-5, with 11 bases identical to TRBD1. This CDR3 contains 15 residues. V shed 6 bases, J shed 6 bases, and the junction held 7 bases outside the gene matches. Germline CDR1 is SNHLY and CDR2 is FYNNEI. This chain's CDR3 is CASSGQGASGQPQHF. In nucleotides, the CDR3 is TGTGCCAGCAGCGGACAGGGGGCCAGCGGTCAGCCCCAGCATTTT.

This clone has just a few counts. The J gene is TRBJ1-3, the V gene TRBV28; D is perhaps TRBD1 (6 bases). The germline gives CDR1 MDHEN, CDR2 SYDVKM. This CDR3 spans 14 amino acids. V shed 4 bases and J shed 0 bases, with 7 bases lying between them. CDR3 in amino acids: CASSSGVSGNTIYF. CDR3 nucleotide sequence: TGTGCCAGCAGTTCAGGGGTCTCTGGAAACACCATATATTTT.

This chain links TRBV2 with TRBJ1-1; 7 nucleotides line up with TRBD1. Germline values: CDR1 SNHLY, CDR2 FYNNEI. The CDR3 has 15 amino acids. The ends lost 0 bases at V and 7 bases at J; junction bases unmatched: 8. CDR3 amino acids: CASSEAPRQGGEAFF. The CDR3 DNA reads TGTGCCAGCAGTGAAGCGCCCCGACAGGGAGGTGAAGCTTTCTTT. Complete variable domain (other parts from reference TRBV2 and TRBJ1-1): EPEVTQTPSHQVTQMGQEVILRCVPISNHLYFYWYRQILGQKVEFLVSFYNNEISEKSEIFDDQFSVERPDGSNFTLKIRSTKLEDSAMYFCASSEAPRQGGEAFFGQGTRLTVV.

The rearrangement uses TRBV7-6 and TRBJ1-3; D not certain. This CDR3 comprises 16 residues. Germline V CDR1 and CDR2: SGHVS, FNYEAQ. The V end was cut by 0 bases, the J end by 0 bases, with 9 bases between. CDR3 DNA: TGTGCCAGCAGCTTAGCCCAGGTTGGCTCTGGAAACACCATATATTTT. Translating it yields CASSLAQVGSGNTIYF.

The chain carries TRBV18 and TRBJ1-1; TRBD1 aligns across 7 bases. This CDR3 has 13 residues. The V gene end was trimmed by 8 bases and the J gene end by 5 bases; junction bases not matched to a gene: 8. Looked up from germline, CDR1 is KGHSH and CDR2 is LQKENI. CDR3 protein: CASTRDSGTEAFF. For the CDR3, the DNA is TGTGCCAGCACCCGGGACAGCGGTACTGAAGCTTTCTTT.

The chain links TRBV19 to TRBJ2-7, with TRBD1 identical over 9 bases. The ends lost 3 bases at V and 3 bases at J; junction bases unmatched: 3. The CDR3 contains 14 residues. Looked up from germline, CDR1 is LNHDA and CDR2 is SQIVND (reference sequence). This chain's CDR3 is CASSMTGGSYEQYF. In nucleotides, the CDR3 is TGTGCCAGTAGTATGACAGGGGGTAGCTACGAGCAGTACTTC.

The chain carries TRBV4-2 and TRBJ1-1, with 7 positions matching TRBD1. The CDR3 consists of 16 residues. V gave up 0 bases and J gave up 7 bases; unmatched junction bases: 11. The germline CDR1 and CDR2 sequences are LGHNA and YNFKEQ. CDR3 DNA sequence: TGTGCCAGCAGCCAAGAAGGGGGCGAAATAGGTGGTGAAGCTTTCTTT. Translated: CASSQEGGEIGGEAFF.

CDR3 coding DNA: TGTGCCAGCAGAGCCATGACAGGGGGGGCCGAGACCCAGTACTTC. Protein: CASRAMTGGAETQYF. The chain uses TRBV2 and TRBJ2-5; TRBD1 matches 9 bases. The junction had 10 bases not matched to a gene; V was cut back by 6 bases and J by 5 bases. The length of the CDR3 is 15 residues. Germline V gives CDR1 SNHLY, CDR2 FYNNEI.

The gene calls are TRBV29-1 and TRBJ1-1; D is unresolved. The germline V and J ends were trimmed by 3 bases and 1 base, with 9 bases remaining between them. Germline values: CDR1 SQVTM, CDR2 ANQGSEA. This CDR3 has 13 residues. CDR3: CSVEVRGNTEAFF. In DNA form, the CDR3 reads TGCAGCGTTGAGGTGCGCGGGAACACTGAAGCTTTCTTT.

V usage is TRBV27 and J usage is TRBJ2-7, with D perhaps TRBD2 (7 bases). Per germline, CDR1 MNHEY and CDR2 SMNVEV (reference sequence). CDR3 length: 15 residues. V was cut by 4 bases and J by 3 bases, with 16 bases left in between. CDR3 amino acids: CASSSGLVRGYEQYF. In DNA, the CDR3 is TGTGCCAGCAGTTCCGGACTAGTCAGGGGCTACGAGCAGTACTTC.

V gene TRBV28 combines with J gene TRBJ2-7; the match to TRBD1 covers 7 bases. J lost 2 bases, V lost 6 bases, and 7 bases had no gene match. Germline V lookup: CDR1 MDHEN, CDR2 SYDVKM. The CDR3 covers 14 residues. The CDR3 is CASRLTGDPYEQYF. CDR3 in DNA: TGTGCCAGCAGGCTTACAGGGGACCCCTACGAGCAGTACTTC.

The CDR3 DNA sequence: TGTGCCAGCAGCTCCATTCTCCTTGGAAAGGGGACAGGGGATGACAATCAGCCCCAGCATTTT. Protein sequence: CASSSILLGKGTGDDNQPQHF. The chain uses TRBV7-4 and TRBJ1-5; TRBD1 matches at 10 bases. V was clipped by 4 bases and J by 3 bases; unmatched bases: 21. The CDR3 loop spans 21 amino acids. From germline, CDR1 is SGHVT and CDR2 SQSDAQ. Filled out from reference TRBV7-4 and TRBJ1-5, the complete variable domain reads GAGVSQSPRYKVAKRGRDVALRCDSISGHVTLYWYRQTLGQGSEVLTYSQSDAQRDKSGRPSGRFSAERPERSVSTLKIQRTEQGDSAVYLCASSSILLGKGTGDDNQPQHFGDGTRLSIL.

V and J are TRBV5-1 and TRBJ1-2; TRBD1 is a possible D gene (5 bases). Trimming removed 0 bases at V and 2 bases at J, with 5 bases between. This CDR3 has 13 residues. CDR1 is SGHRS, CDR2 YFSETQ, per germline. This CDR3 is CASSLEGNYGYTF. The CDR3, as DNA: TGCGCCAGCAGCTTGGAGGGGAACTATGGCTACACCTTC.

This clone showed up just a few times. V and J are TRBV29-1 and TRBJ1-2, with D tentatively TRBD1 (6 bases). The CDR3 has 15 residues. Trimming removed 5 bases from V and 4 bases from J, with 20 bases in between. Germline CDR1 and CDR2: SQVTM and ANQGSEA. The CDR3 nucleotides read TGCAGCGTTCCAAAGACGGGGGGCGCGGGCTATGGCTACACCTTC. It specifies CSVPKTGGAGYGYTF.

The DNA of the CDR3 is TGCAGCGCTAGGCCCGGCGGTTACAATGAGCAGTTCTTC. Translation gives CSARPGGYNEQFF. This sequence joins TRBV29-1 and TRBJ2-1; D not resolved. The V gene's germline CDR1 is SQVTM and CDR2 ANQGSEA. The CDR3 has 13 amino acids. The ends were cut back, 7 bases at V and 4 bases at J, with 14 bases in the middle.

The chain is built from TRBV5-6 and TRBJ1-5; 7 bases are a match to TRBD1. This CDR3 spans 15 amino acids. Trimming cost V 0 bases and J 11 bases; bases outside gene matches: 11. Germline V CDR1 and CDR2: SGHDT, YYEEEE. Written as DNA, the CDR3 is TGTGCCAGCAGCTTGGGGCAGGGGGTAATCGGGACCCAGCATTTT. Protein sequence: CASSLGQGVIGTQHF.